This TCR beta chain was observed in a study of T cells in narcolepsy. Study in general: Patients with NT1 or NT2 and healthy control donors were enrolled. Broader study findings: Autoreactive HCRT-specific and TRIB2-specific clonotypes were marked in same-patient CSF-versus-blood CD4+ comparisons. No autoreactive T cell clone sequences appeared in some memory CD4+ repertoires. Autoreactive clonotypes reportedly recurred in blood of same and different patients, not controls.

A word on this clone: Antigen specificity is unknown.

The V and J ends lost 5 bases and 1 base, in that order; junction bases with no gene match: 1. This CDR3 has 13 amino acids. The germline V gene encodes CDR1 SGHTA and CDR2 FQGNSA. Clones were read by immunoSEQ multiplex PCR, and TCRdb kept only the in-frame ones, dropping some. There are tens of thousands of clones in the sample; about 91% occur only once, and 1% to 1.5% lies in the top ten. This receptor was obtained from a human donor with narcolepsy. Source material: CD45RA- memory CD4+ T cells from PBMCs. V is TRBV7-2 and J is TRBJ1-1; 7 bases are shared with TRBD1. The CDR3 DNA reads as TGTGCCAGCAGCCGGGACAGGAACACTGAAGCTTTCTTT. This sequence encodes CASSRDRNTEAFF.